Below are 4 T cell receptor beta chains sequenced from a single sample in a study of blood T cell repertoires in COVID-19. Libraries were prepared by immunoSEQ multiplex PCR; TCRdb keeps only in-frame clonotypes and omits some of them. The data show 39,000 or so clones, over 75% seen once. Sequencing was carried out using peripheral blood. All receptors come from a man aged 35-49 years with active or convalescent COVID-19.

The V and J genes are TRBV28 and TRBJ2-3; 8 bases align to TRBD2. V dropped 7 bases and J dropped 0; count of bases not matched to a gene: 6. Germline V gene lookup returns CDR1 MDHEN and CDR2 SYDVKM. The CDR3 has 15 residues. The DNA for the CDR3 is TGTGCCAGCATTTACGGGGGGGGAAGCACAGATACGCAGTATTTT. This gives the protein CASIYGGGSTDTQYF. The full variable domain, its missing parts supplied by reference TRBV28 and TRBJ2-3, is DVKVTQSSRYLVKRTGEKVFLECVQDMDHENMFWYRQDPGLGLRLIYFSYDVKMKEKGDIPEGYSVSREKKERFSLILESASTNQTSMYLCASIYGGGSTDTQYFGPGTRLTVL.

A single count supports this clone. In the same sample, other DNA sequences code for this CDR3. The rearrangement links TRBV4-3 to TRBJ1-4; no clear D. The CDR3 runs 16 residues. V lost 1 base, J lost 0 bases, and 9 bases lay in between. Germline values: CDR1 LGHNA, CDR2 YSLEER. The CDR3 DNA is TGCGCCAGCAGCCAAGTCTTGGCAGCAACTAATGAAAAACTGTTTTTT. It encodes CASSQVLAATNEKLFF.

CDR3 nucleotide sequence: TGTGCCACCTCAACTAGCCGGGAGCTGTTTTTT. This codes for CATSTSRELFF. The chain is built from TRBV24-1 and TRBJ2-2; the D gene is possibly TRBD2 (6 bases). Germline lookup yields CDR1 KGHDR and CDR2 SFDVKD. V lost 9 bases, J lost 9 bases, and 10 bases lay in between. CDR3 size: 11 residues.

This clone was seen at least ten times. V and J are TRBV30 and TRBJ2-5; 9 positions agree with TRBD2. The CDR3 runs 15 residues. Germline-derived CDR1 and CDR2 are GTSNPN and SVGIG (reference sequence). Trimming removed 0 bases from V and 1 base from J; junction bases left unmatched: 3. CDR3 nucleotide sequence: TGTGCCTGGAGTGTAGGAGCGGGAGGCCAAGAGACCCAGTACTTC. This gives the protein CAWSVGAGGQETQYF. Variable domain in full (rest from reference TRBV30 and TRBJ2-5): SQTIHQWPATLVQPVGSPLSLECTVEGTSNPNLYWYRQAAGRGLQLLFYSVGIGQISSEVPQNLSASRPQDRQFILSSKKLLLSDSGFYLCAWSVGAGGQETQYFGPGTRLLVL.